The T cell receptor (beta chain) under discussion was sequenced for a study of post-analysis software for immune sequencing data. Notes on the study in general: The study found TRBV5-6, TRBV5-1 and TRBV20-1 among about five TRBV segments more frequent in patients than controls.

This clonotype was seen many times. Antigen specificity is unknown. Incorporated into the TCR beta cDNA libraries were unique molecular identifiers, which served to reduce PCR and sequencing biases. TCRdb processed the PCR reads anew with MiXCR; each CDR3 protein has one entry. The sample has a few hundred thousand distinct CDR3 sequences; 30% to 45% are singletons. The CDR3 totals 17 residues. Germline V gene sequence: CDR1 SGHVS, CDR2 FQNEAQ. With V trimmed by 5 bases and J by 6 bases, 12 bases remained unmatched. This receptor was taken from a girl aged 10-17 years with multiple sclerosis. The sequenced material came from blood. The chain combines TRBV7-8 with TRBJ2-3, with 12 bases lining up with TRBD2. CDR3 DNA sequence: TGTGCCAGCAGCCGAACCTCGGCTAGCGGGGGGGCGGATACGCAGTATTTT. As protein: CASSRTSASGGADTQYF.